The rows below give T cell receptor beta chains drawn from one sample of a study of glioma-infiltrating T cells. MiXCR, run by TCRdb on the multiplex PCR reads, gives a single entry per CDR3 protein. The sample has 100,000 to 150,000 distinct CDR3 sequences, approximately 26% seen once. Sequencing used glioma tissue, nonneoplastic brain tissue, or PBMCs (not recorded which). The receptors derive from a human donor with low-grade glioma or glioblastoma, undergoing nonglioma brain surgery, or in good health (not recorded which). Each CDR3 is given without its conserved first and last residue. Fields, in order: CDR3 length, V gene, CDR3 protein.

12 TRBV25-1 ASTKWGGQETQY
13 TRBV7-2 ASTRTSGQHYGYT
12 TRBV7-2 ARGGFANTGELF
11 TRBV24-1 ATSDLDNATLH
12 TRBV7-3 ASSLSAGGTEAF
11 TRBV19 ASSNGPYGELF
15 TRBV7-6 ASSSIRGPRNTGELF
13 TRBV20-1 SARTLSQANYGYT
13 TRBV5-1 ASSLLAGGGNEQF
11 TRBV29-1 SVEGTGDGGYT
15 TRBV3-1 ASSPRSGGVNTGELF
13 TRBV6-1 ASSYEGGRGDTQY
10 TRBV3-1 ASRVTGGTQY
10 TRBV18 ASSPTLYEQF
10 TRBV20-1 SAPPRRETQY
10 TRBV29-1 SMSGGVYGYT
11 TRBV6-1 ASIRTGDNEQF
11 TRBV7-2 ASSVDLTETQY
14 TRBV2 ASKAGRGLGSGELF
15 TRBV10-3 ATRGASGGTLTDTQY
13 TRBV6-1 ASSLTGTVSNEQF
15 TRBV15 ATSRDHRAGSGNTIY
9 TRBV29-1 SVELTDTQY
14 TRBV7-2 ASSSNRRPLIQPLH
14 TRBV18 ASSPPTSPLTDTQY
11 TRBV7-2 ASSLDGYSEQF
12 TRBV20-1 SAGDRTYTGELF
13 TRBV7-9 ASSFPTGMNTEAF
13 TRBV2 ASSEESGGPNEQF
11 TRBV29-1 SVGDRVNQPQH
11 TRBV4-3 ASSQSVGSEQY
13 TRBV5-6 ASSSFRGVQETQY
15 TRBV28 ASSFESLAGGTDTQY
10 TRBV28 ASSLRTIEAF
13 TRBV25-1 ASRARAIGGTEAF
15 TRBV24-1 ATSDSQVGDVVHEQF
12 TRBV7-2 ASTRTVDSYGYT
13 TRBV19 ASSTPSRTRTEAF
13 TRBV28 ASSFGGQIGNTIY
11 TRBV4-1 ASSQDPLNEQF
14 TRBV7-7 ASSPTGTGDRHEQF
13 TRBV5-4 ASSFGAGSYNEQF
11 TRBV20-1 SARDGGTGELF
14 TRBV2 ASSTGTGLYNSPLH
14 TRBV28 ASSPYRTGGSYGYT
13 TRBV2 ASRTGQGAIYGYT
16 TRBV4-1 ASSQDVWQGGADTEAF
11 TRBV20-1 SATPPHPNEQF
13 TRBV4-2 ASSRVPLATETQY
14 TRBV24-1 ATSDFGEGGEETQY
11 TRBV6-1 ASWDPAQETQY
13 TRBV19 ASSTTSGDQETQY
9 TRBV7-2 ASSLAETQY
11 TRBV29-1 SVVGGAGDTQY
13 TRBV6-6 ASSYSLVNTGELF
14 TRBV28 ASSPDAATGTDTQY
11 TRBV24-1 ATSGHYRDTQY
12 TRBV28 ASSIGRENTEAF
11 TRBV25-1 ASTERDYSEAF